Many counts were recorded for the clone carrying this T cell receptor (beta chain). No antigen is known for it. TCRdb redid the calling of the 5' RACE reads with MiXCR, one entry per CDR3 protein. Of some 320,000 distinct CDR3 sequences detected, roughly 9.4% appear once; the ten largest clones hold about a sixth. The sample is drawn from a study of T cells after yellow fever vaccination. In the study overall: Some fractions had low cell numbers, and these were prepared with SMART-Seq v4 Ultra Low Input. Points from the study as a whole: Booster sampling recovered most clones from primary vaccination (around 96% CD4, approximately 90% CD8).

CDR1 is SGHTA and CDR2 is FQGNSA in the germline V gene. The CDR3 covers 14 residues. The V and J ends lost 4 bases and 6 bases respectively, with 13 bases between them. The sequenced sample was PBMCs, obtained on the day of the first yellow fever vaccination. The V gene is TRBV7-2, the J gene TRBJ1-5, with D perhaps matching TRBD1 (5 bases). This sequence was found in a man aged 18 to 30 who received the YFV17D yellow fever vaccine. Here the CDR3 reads CASSSSSGGQPQHF. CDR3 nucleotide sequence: TGTGCCAGCAGCTCCTCATCCGGGGGTCAGCCCCAGCATTTT.